This TCR beta chain is drawn from a study of identical twins. No donor was unhealthy or non-Caucasian. Unique molecular identifiers were present on cDNA, and template switching added a universal primer site. TCRdb itself ran the 5' RACE reads through MiXCR, one entry per CDR3 protein. Altogether more than 350,000 distinct CDR3 sequences are present, roughly 10% being singletons, with the ten largest covering under 9.5%. This clonotype was seen only a few times. The CDR3 sequence is 13 residues long. With 4 bases removed from V and 0 bases from J, the gap between germline ends came to 7 bases. The germline V gene has CDR1 SGHRS and CDR2 YFSETQ.

Sequencing was carried out using naive T cells sorted from blood. The TCR comes from a woman in her forties or fifties in good health. The rearrangement links TRBV5-1 to TRBJ1-1; no clear D. The CDR3, as DNA: TGCGCCAGCAGCACCACAGTGAACACTGAAGCTTTCTTT. Translated: CASSTTVNTEAFF.